A selection of T cell receptor beta chains follows, all from one sample in a study of CD8 T cells in Susac syndrome. One entry per CDR3 protein, called by TCRdb with MiXCR from the immunoSEQ multiplex PCR reads. The sample lists roughly 160,000 distinct CDR3 sequences, around 94% occurring once. Sequenced input: CD4+ T cells from PBMCs. The source of these receptors is a human donor in good health. Both conserved end residues are part of each CDR3. The order of the fields is clone size, D gene, J gene, V gene, CDR3 protein, CDR3 DNA. A D gene is named only where the DNA matches it firmly. Clone size, where shown, is once, few, many, or a class for clones that have expanded.

>.|.|TRBJ2-7|TRBV9
CASSVGPNYEQYF
TGTGCCAGCAGCGTTGGACCAAACTACGAGCAGTACTTC
>.|.|TRBJ1-1|TRBV27
CASSSSPDRRNTEAFF
TGTGCCAGCAGTTCCTCCCCCGACAGGAGGAACACTGAAGCTTTCTTT
>once|TRBD1|TRBJ1-1|TRBV30
CAWSVIRTGAEAFF
TGTGCCTGGAGTGTAATAAGGACAGGTGCTGAAGCTTTCTTT
>.|.|TRBJ2-5|TRBV4-3
CASSQVATGQETQYF
TGCGCCAGCAGCCAAGTGGCGACGGGTCAAGAGACCCAGTACTTC
>.|TRBD2|TRBJ2-2|TRBV29-1
CSVDSGINTGELFF
TGCAGCGTCGATAGCGGGATAAACACCGGGGAGCTGTTTTTT
>few|TRBD2|TRBJ2-7|TRBV20-1
CSARGTSGTYEQYF
TGCAGTGCTAGAGGGACTAGCGGAACCTACGAGCAGTACTTC
>.|.|TRBJ1-1|TRBV7-9
CAGSKDGNTEAFF
TGTGCCGGCTCAAAGGACGGGAACACTGAAGCTTTCTTT
>.|.|TRBJ1-2|TRBV7-3
CASSLPGHSYGYTF
TGTGCCAGCAGCTTGCCGGGACATAGTTATGGCTACACCTTC
>.|.|TRBJ1-5|TRBV6-5
CASSYQEAQPQHF
TGTGCCAGCAGTTACCAGGAGGCTCAGCCCCAGCATTTT
>.|.|TRBJ1-1|TRBV28
CASRHGGVSTEAFF
TGTGCCAGCAGACATGGGGGTGTAAGCACTGAAGCTTTCTTT
>.|TRBD2|TRBJ2-5|TRBV20-1
CSADSLAGGPKTQYF
TGCAGTGCCGACTCCCTAGCGGGGGGGCCGAAGACCCAGTACTTC
>.|TRBD1|TRBJ2-7|TRBV4-2
CASSQDGTAPWEEQYF
TGTGCCAGCAGCCAAGATGGGACAGCTCCTTGGGAGGAGCAGTACTTC
>.|.|TRBJ1-2|TRBV19
CASSIVEGNGYTF
TGTGCCAGTAGTATAGTTGAAGGGAACGGCTACACCTTC
>.|.|TRBJ1-2|TRBV27
CASRQGWGYGYTF
TGTGCCAGCAGACAGGGTTGGGGGTATGGCTACACCTTC
>.|.|TRBJ2-3|TRBV4-3
CASSDRQRNRHTQYF
TGCGCCAGCAGCGATCGACAACGCAACCGTCATACGCAGTATTTT
>.|.|TRBJ2-1|TRBV30
CAWRPPGNEQFF
TGTGCCTGGAGACCCCCCGGGAATGAGCAGTTCTTC
>once|.|TRBJ2-1|TRBV15
CATSRDISEQFF
TGTGCCACCAGCAGAGACATTAGTGAGCAGTTCTTC
>.|.|TRBJ2-3|TRBV7-2
CASSSQGLSPDTQYF
TGTGCCAGCAGTTCCCAGGGGTTGAGTCCAGATACGCAGTATTTT
>.|.|TRBJ2-7|TRBV5-1
CASSYWGGAKDEQYF
TGCGCCAGCAGCTACTGGGGGGGCGCCAAAGACGAGCAGTACTTC
>.|.|TRBJ1-1|TRBV29-1
CSVLGHLNTEAFF
TGCAGCGTATTGGGACATTTGAACACTGAAGCTTTCTTT
>.|TRBD2|TRBJ2-3|TRBV10-3
CATNLAGQRNTQYF
TGTGCCACCAACCTAGCGGGTCAAAGGAATACGCAGTATTTT
>.|TRBD2|TRBJ2-1|TRBV7-2
CASSLVGTSDYNEQFF
TGTGCCAGCAGCTTAGTAGGGACTAGCGACTACAATGAGCAGTTCTTC
>.|.|TRBJ1-1|TRBV28
CASSGWYAGEMNTEAFF
TGTGCCAGCTCGGGATGGTACGCAGGGGAAATGAACACTGAAGCTTTCTTT
>.|TRBD1|TRBJ1-6|TRBV20-1
CSARANHRGNNSPLHF
TGCAGTGCTAGAGCGAATCACAGGGGCAATAATTCACCCCTCCACTTT
>.|.|TRBJ2-5|TRBV7-2
CASSLQVRETQYF
TGTGCCAGCAGCTTACAGGTCCGGGAGACCCAGTACTTC
>.|.|TRBJ1-4|TRBV6-5
CASSFSRLGNEKLFF
TGTGCCAGCAGTTTTTCCCGGTTGGGAAATGAAAAACTGTTTTTT
>.|.|TRBJ1-2|TRBV30
CACQDQQIYTF
TGTGCCTGCCAGGACCAACAGATCTACACCTTC
>.|.|TRBJ2-7|TRBV6-5
CASSSGRRYEQYF
TGTGCCAGCAGTTCAGGCAGGCGATACGAGCAGTACTTC
>once|.|TRBJ1-1|TRBV18
CASSPGNTEAFF
TGTGCCAGCTCACCAGGGAACACTGAAGCTTTCTTT
>.|.|TRBJ2-7|TRBV20-1
CSAHRDAYEQYF
TGCAGTGCCCACAGGGATGCCTACGAGCAGTACTTC
>once|.|TRBJ2-7|TRBV20-1
CSARDLRGNEQYF
TGCAGTGCTAGAGATTTAAGGGGTAACGAGCAGTACTTC
>.|TRBD2|TRBJ2-5|TRBV5-1
CASRLARSETQYF
TGCGCCAGCAGACTAGCGCGGTCGGAGACCCAGTACTTC
>.|.|TRBJ1-1|TRBV20-1
CSAAKGRLNTEAFF
TGCAGTGCTGCCAAGGGACGGTTGAACACTGAAGCTTTCTTT
>.|TRBD2|TRBJ2-3|TRBV6-5
CASSYSRTSGGAHTQYF
TGTGCCAGCAGTTACTCCAGGACTAGCGGGGGGGCCCATACGCAGTATTTT
>.|.|TRBJ1-1|TRBV19
CASSIPGQRNTEAFF
TGTGCCAGTAGTATCCCGGGCCAGCGGAACACTGAAGCTTTCTTT
>.|.|TRBJ2-1|TRBV30
CAWSRTTYNEQFF
TGTGCCTGGAGTCGTACTACCTACAATGAGCAGTTCTTC
>.|TRBD1|TRBJ1-1|TRBV30
CAWSPGTANTEAFF
TGTGCCTGGAGTCCCGGGACAGCAAACACTGAAGCTTTCTTT
>.|TRBD2|TRBJ2-1|TRBV29-1
CSGSGLFLNEQFF
TGCAGCGGTTCGGGACTATTCCTCAATGAGCAGTTCTTC
>.|TRBD1|TRBJ1-5|TRBV7-2
CASSLGGDRSDQPQHF
TGTGCCAGCAGCTTAGGTGGGGACAGGTCAGATCAGCCCCAGCATTTT
>.|.|TRBJ2-1|TRBV20-1
CSAPLARGNNEQFF
TGCAGTGCCCCACTTGCACGGGGCAACAATGAGCAGTTCTTC
>.|TRBD1|TRBJ2-7|TRBV20-1
CSADRVYEQYF
TGCAGTGCCGACAGGGTCTACGAGCAGTACTTC
>.|.|TRBJ2-5|TRBV29-1
CSVAWVRSETQYF
TGCAGCGTTGCCTGGGTTCGATCGGAGACCCAGTACTTC
>.|TRBD2|TRBJ2-7|TRBV9
CASSESAGGYEQYF
TGTGCCAGCAGCGAGAGCGCGGGGGGCTACGAGCAGTACTTC
>.|TRBD1|TRBJ2-2|TRBV5-1
CASSLEQGNGELFF
TGCGCCAGCAGCTTGGAACAGGGGAACGGGGAGCTGTTTTTT
>.|TRBD1|TRBJ2-7|TRBV6-2/TRBV6-3
CASSLRTGKYF
TGTGCCAGCAGCCTTCGGACAGGGAAGTACTTC
>.|TRBD2|TRBJ2-1|TRBV9
CASSVGSGGYNEQFF
TGTGCCAGCAGCGTCGGCAGCGGGGGGTACAATGAGCAGTTCTTC
>.|TRBD1|TRBJ1-2|TRBV20-1
CSRQDRENYGYTF
TGCAGTCGACAGGACAGGGAGAACTATGGCTACACCTTC
>.|.|TRBJ1-6|TRBV29-1
CSVGAGNNSPLHF
TGCAGCGTTGGGGCAGGGAATAATTCACCCCTCCACTTT
>.|.|TRBJ1-6|TRBV9
CASSVAGRYNSPLHF
TGTGCCAGCAGCGTAGCAGGGAGATATAATTCACCCCTCCACTTT
>.|TRBD1|TRBJ1-1|TRBV3-1
CASSEQGRNTEAFF
TGTGCCAGCAGCGAACAGGGGCGGAACACTGAAGCTTTCTTT